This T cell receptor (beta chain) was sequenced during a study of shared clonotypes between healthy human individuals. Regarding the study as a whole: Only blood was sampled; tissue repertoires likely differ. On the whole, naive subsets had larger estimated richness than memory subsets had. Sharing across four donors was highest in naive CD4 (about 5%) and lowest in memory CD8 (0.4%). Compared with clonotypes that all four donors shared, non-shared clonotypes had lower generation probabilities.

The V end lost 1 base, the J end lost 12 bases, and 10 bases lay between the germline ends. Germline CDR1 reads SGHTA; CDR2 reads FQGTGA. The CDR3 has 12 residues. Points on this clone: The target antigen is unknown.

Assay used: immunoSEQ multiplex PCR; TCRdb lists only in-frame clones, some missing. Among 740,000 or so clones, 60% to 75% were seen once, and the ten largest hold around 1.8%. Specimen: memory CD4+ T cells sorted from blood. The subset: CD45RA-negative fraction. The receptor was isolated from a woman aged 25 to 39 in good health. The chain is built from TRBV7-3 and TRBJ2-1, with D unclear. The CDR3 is CASSLRGGGQFF. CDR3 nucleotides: TGTGCCAGCAGCTTAAGAGGTGGCGGGCAGTTCTTC.